The 26 T cell receptor beta chains reported below all come from one sample, sequenced in a study of shared clonotypes between healthy human individuals. Generated by immunoSEQ multiplex PCR, the TCRdb table keeps only in-frame clones and is missing some. This table holds approximately 2,000,000 clones, less than 95% found once. Sequenced material: naive CD4+ T cells from PBMCs. Subset: CD45RA+ positively selected. Every receptor here comes from a man between 18 and 35 years old in good health. Some clones in this sample may be carry-over from other donors' samples.

V usage is TRBV5-1 and J usage is TRBJ2-7; the D is unclear. Trimming stripped 4 bases from V and 0 bases from J, with 11 bases between. Germline V CDR1 and CDR2: SGHRS, YFSETQ. The CDR3 length is 14 residues. The CDR3 here is CASSQDGVSYEQYF. CDR3 sequence (DNA): TGCGCCAGCAGCCAGGACGGCGTCTCCTACGAGCAGTACTTC.

The rearrangement joins TRBV29-1 to TRBJ2-3; D is unclear. Germline loops: CDR1 SQVTM, CDR2 ANQGSEA. V gave up 3 bases and J gave up 5 bases, with 6 bases separating them. The CDR3 length is 11 residues. CDR3 sequence reads: CSVEWGDTQYF. CDR3 coding DNA: TGCAGCGTTGAGTGGGGAGATACGCAGTATTTT.

This clone was seen once. This chain joins TRBV21-1 and TRBJ2-3; the table assigns TRBD2, which was not confirmed against the DNA. TRBV21-1 is an annotated pseudogene. There are 16 residues in the CDR3. CDR3: CASSKPENYRPDTQYF. The CDR3 coding sequence is TGTGCCAGCAGCAAACCGGAAAACTACCGCCCGGATACGCAGTATTTT.

This clone was recorded only once. The rearrangement joins TRBV19 to TRBJ2-1; no clear D gene. Germline CDR1 is LNHDA and CDR2 is SQIVND (reference sequence). V was shortened by 4 bases and J by 0 bases, with 10 bases between the two germline ends. The CDR3 runs 15 residues. The CDR3 loop is CASSKTPSSYNEQFF. Here the CDR3 DNA reads TGTGCCAGTAGTAAGACTCCATCCTCCTACAATGAGCAGTTCTTC.

This sequence joins TRBV7-9 and TRBJ1-3; weak D call: TRBD1 (5 bases). V lost 5 bases, J lost 0 bases, and 14 bases lay in between. CDR1 and CDR2 (germline): SEHNR, FQNEAQ (reference sequence). The CDR3 loop spans 16 amino acids. CDR3 nucleotide sequence: TGTGCCAGCAGCGCCCCGGGACGGAGCTCTGGAAACACCATATATTTT. This translates into CASSAPGRSSGNTIYF.

The rearrangement uses TRBV7-9 and TRBJ2-7; tentatively, D is TRBD2 (7 bases). V was pared by 2 bases and J by 4 bases, with 21 bases between. The CDR3 spans 17 residues. Germline V CDR1 and CDR2: SEHNR, FQNEAQ (reference sequence). This chain's CDR3 is CASSLRGEGRAPYEQYF. The CDR3 DNA reads as TGTGCCAGCAGCTTAAGGGGGGAGGGCCGGGCGCCGTACGAGCAGTACTTC.

The rearrangement uses TRBV21-1 and TRBJ1-5; TRBD1, the table's D call, was not compared with the DNA. TRBV21-1 is labeled a pseudogene. This CDR3 is built from 18 residues. The CDR3: CASSTGQVSRRSNQPQHF. CDR3 bases: TGTGCCAGCAGCACGGGACAGGTTTCCCGTAGGAGCAATCAGCCCCAGCATTTT.

This clone came up once. CDR3: CASSTQREGGEQFF. The CDR3 DNA follows: TGTGCCAGCAGCACCCAGCGGGAGGGGGGAGAGCAGTTCTTC. The gene calls are TRBV21-1 and TRBJ2-1; the table's D call of TRBD2 was not tested on the DNA. TRBV21-1 is shown as a pseudogene. This CDR3 is built from 14 residues.

The V gene is TRBV6-5, the J gene TRBJ2-7; TRBD1 agrees at 9 bases. The length of the CDR3 is 13 residues. V trimming: 5 bases; J trimming: 3 bases; junction bases outside the gene matches: 2. Germline V gene sequence: CDR1 MNHEY, CDR2 SVGAGI. Written as DNA, the CDR3 is TGTGCCAGCAGTGGGACAGGGCTCTACGAGCAGTACTTC. The encoded protein is CASSGTGLYEQYF.

This clone was observed once. This chain uses TRBV19 with TRBJ1-2; D unresolved. The CDR3 is made up of 14 amino acids. Per germline, CDR1 LNHDA and CDR2 SQIVND (reference sequence). V was clipped by 5 bases and J by 5 bases, with 15 bases between them. The CDR3 reads CASSPEGSGYGYTF. The CDR3 nucleotides read TGTGCCAGTAGTCCCGAAGGGTCGGGGTATGGCTACACCTTC.

The genes are TRBV28 and TRBJ2-1; 7 bases align to TRBD1. V trimming: 8 bases; J trimming: 8 bases; junction bases outside the gene matches: 9. The CDR3 spans 13 residues. Looked up from germline, CDR1 is MDHEN and CDR2 is SYDVKM. The CDR3 nucleotides read TGTGCCAGCCGACAGACAGGGTTAGATGAGCAGTTCTTC. Protein: CASRQTGLDEQFF. The full variable domain, in which reference TRBV28 and TRBJ2-1 provide the parts outside the CDR3, is DVKVTQSSRYLVKRTGEKVFLECVQDMDHENMFWYRQDPGLGLRLIYFSYDVKMKEKGDIPEGYSVSREKKERFSLILESASTNQTSMYLCASRQTGLDEQFFGPGTRLTVL.

Regarding this clone: Other nucleotide sequences in the sample specify the same CDR3. The V and J genes are TRBV5-1 and TRBJ2-2; D unclear. This CDR3 comprises 13 residues. Germline CDR1 and CDR2: SGHRS and YFSETQ. The V end was cut by 0 bases, the J end by 5 bases, with 5 bases between. The CDR3 reads CASSLEGTGELFF. Here the CDR3 DNA reads TGCGCCAGCAGCTTGGAAGGTACCGGGGAGCTGTTTTTT.

V usage is TRBV5-1 and J usage is TRBJ2-1; 7 bases align to TRBD2. This CDR3 comprises 14 residues. The V segment lost 1 base and the J segment 14 bases; nucleotides outside the gene matches: 12. Germline CDR1 is SGHRS and CDR2 is YFSETQ. CDR3 region: CASSLIRGSGMEFF. The CDR3 DNA follows: TGCGCCAGCAGCTTGATTAGGGGAAGCGGGATGGAGTTCTTC.

The gene calls are TRBV19 and TRBJ2-1; 7 nucleotides align to TRBD1. This CDR3 is built from 16 residues. The germline V gene has CDR1 LNHDA and CDR2 SQIVND (reference sequence). V dropped 6 bases and J dropped 2; count of bases not matched to a gene: 10. DNA for the CDR3: TGTGCCAGTAGGAAGGGCGGCAGGGGGACCTACAATGAGCAGTTCTTC. It encodes CASRKGGRGTYNEQFF.

The chain has TRBV10-3 and TRBJ2-5, with TRBD2 as a possible D gene (6 bases). The CDR3 sequence is 13 residues long. The germline V gene has CDR1 ENHRY and CDR2 SYGVKD. V dropped 3 bases and J dropped 8 bases, with 13 bases sitting between them. The CDR3 DNA follows: TGTGCCATCAGTGATGTTGGGCGGGGCACCCAGTACTTC. It is translated as CAISDVGRGTQYF.

This CDR3 reads CASSPQTSFTGELFF. The CDR3 DNA is TGTGCCAGCAGCCCCCAGACTAGCTTTACCGGGGAGCTGTTTTTT. This chain uses TRBV7-2 with TRBJ2-2; TRBD2 matches 7 bases. Losses at the gene ends were 5 bases for V and 5 bases for J; bases not matched to a gene: 8. CDR1 is SGHTA, CDR2 FQGNSA, per germline. The CDR3 sequence is 15 residues long.

This clone has a single count. CDR3 amino acids: CASKDRGPLTNTGELFF. CDR3 DNA: TGTGCCAGCAAAGACAGGGGGCCCTTAACGAACACCGGGGAGCTGTTTTTT. The gene calls are TRBV2 and TRBJ2-2; the match to TRBD1 covers 10 bases. Germline V gives CDR1 SNHLY, CDR2 FYNNEI. V lost 7 bases and J lost 0; bases outside the gene matches: 8. The CDR3 runs to 17 residues.

This clone was detected a few times. V gene TRBV6-6 combines with J gene TRBJ1-5; D gene ambiguous. Trimming stripped 5 bases from V and 0 bases from J, with 14 bases between. Germline V gene lookup returns CDR1 MNHNY and CDR2 SVGAGI (reference sequence). There are 16 residues in the CDR3. CDR3 in amino acids: CASSLPRGYSNQPQHF. CDR3 coding DNA: TGTGCCAGCAGTCTACCACGTGGATATAGCAATCAGCCCCAGCATTTT.

As concerns this clone: This specimen includes other DNA sequences encoding the same CDR3. V and J are TRBV7-9 and TRBJ2-1; 10 nucleotides match TRBD2. This CDR3 is 16 amino acids long. The ends lost 1 base at V and 4 bases at J; junction bases unmatched: 4. Germline V gene lookup returns CDR1 SEHNR and CDR2 FQNEAQ (reference sequence). The CDR3 DNA reads TGTGCCAGCAGCTTAGGAGCGGGAGGGCCTTACAATGAGCAGTTCTTC. Amino acid sequence: CASSLGAGGPYNEQFF.

The V gene is TRBV9, the J gene TRBJ2-1; D possibly corresponds to TRBD2 (5 bases). CDR3 size: 14 residues. In germline, CDR1 is SGDLS, CDR2 YYNGEE. V lost 6 bases and J 5 bases, leaving 15 bases between the germline ends. The CDR3 sequence is CASTSRVLDNEQFF. The DNA of the CDR3 is TGTGCCAGCACTTCGCGGGTTCTAGACAATGAGCAGTTCTTC.

This chain links TRBV11-1 with TRBJ2-5, with D perhaps matching TRBD2 (7 bases). This CDR3 region has 15 residues. Trimming took off 5 bases at V and 3 bases at J, with 16 bases between the two ends. Per the germline V gene, CDR1 is SGHAT and CDR2 is FQDESV (reference sequence). DNA of the CDR3: TGTGCCAGCAGCCGGAGCGGGACATTGGAAGAGACCCAGTACTTC. Translation gives CASSRSGTLEETQYF.

The chain has TRBV7-9 and TRBJ2-1; D uncertain. Trimming took 1 base from V and 1 from J, leaving 11 bases between them. Germline values: CDR1 SEHNR, CDR2 FQNEAQ (reference sequence). This CDR3 contains 16 residues. The CDR3 protein is CASSLGSTLSYNEQFF. In nucleotides, the CDR3 is TGTGCCAGCAGCTTAGGAAGCACGCTATCCTACAATGAGCAGTTCTTC.

V is TRBV19 and J is TRBJ2-1; no firm D call. V shed 4 bases and J shed 1 base, with 11 bases lying between them. The CDR3 extends over 15 amino acids. Germline-derived CDR1 and CDR2 are LNHDA and SQIVND (reference sequence). The CDR3 nucleotides are TGTGCCAGTAGTAGCGACTTGGGGTCCTACAATGAGCAGTTCTTC. Translated: CASSSDLGSYNEQFF. The entire variable domain, with the rest obtained from reference TRBV19 and TRBJ2-1, is as follows: DGGITQSPKYLFRKEGQNVTLSCEQNLNHDAMYWYRQDPGQGLRLIYYSQIVNDFQKGDIAEGYSVSREKKESFPLTVTSAQKNPTAFYLCASSSDLGSYNEQFFGPGTRLTVL.

This chain uses TRBV4-3 with TRBJ1-5; D may be TRBD1 (6 bases). This CDR3 has 15 residues. The V gene's germline CDR1 is LGHNA and CDR2 YSLEER. The V and J ends lost 0 bases and 7 bases respectively, with 13 bases between them. The CDR3 loop is CASSQEAFGGQPQHF. The CDR3 DNA sequence: TGCGCCAGCAGCCAAGAGGCATTTGGGGGCCAGCCCCAGCATTTT.

The V and J genes are TRBV6-5 and TRBJ2-5; 7 nucleotides line up with TRBD1. Near its end, the DNA agrees better with TRBJ2-7, so the J call may be wrong. Germline V gives CDR1 MNHEY, CDR2 SVGAGI. The CDR3 totals 15 residues. The CDR3 nucleotides are TGTGCCAGCAGTTATCGCCGGGACAGAGTCTACGAGCAGTACTTC. Amino acids: CASSYRRDRVYEQYF.

The V call is TRBV30, the J call TRBJ2-1; D perhaps matches TRBD1 (5 bases). The CDR3 runs 12 residues. V shed 4 bases and J shed 6 bases, with 10 bases lying between them. CDR1 and CDR2 from the germline V gene are GTSNPN and SVGIG (reference sequence). The CDR3 coding sequence is TGTGCCTGGACCAGGGCCGGCAATGAGCAGTTCTTC. It is translated as CAWTRAGNEQFF.